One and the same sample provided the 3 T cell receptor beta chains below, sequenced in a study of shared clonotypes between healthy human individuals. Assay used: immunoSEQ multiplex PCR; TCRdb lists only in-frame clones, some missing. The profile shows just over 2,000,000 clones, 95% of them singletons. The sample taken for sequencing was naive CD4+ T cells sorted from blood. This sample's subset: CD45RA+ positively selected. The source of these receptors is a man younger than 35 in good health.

CDR3 in amino acids: CASSFSSPNQPQHF. The DNA for the CDR3 is TGTGCCAGCAGTTTCAGCTCCCCCAATCAGCCCCAGCATTTT. The chain has TRBV28 and TRBJ1-5; no reliable D call. The CDR3 runs 14 residues. The germline V gene has CDR1 MDHEN and CDR2 SYDVKM. V was cut by 3 bases and J by 3 bases, with 9 bases left in between.

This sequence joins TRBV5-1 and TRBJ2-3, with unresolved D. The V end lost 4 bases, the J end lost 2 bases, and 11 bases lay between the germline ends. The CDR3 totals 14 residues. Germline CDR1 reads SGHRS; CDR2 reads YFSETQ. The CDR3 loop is CASSEDATTDTQYF. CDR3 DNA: TGCGCCAGCAGCGAGGACGCAACCACAGATACGCAGTATTTT.

The CDR3 DNA sequence: TGTGCCAGCAGCGTAGGGGAGGGCCAGCCCTATGGCTACACCTTC. Translating it yields CASSVGEGQPYGYTF. The chain recombines TRBV9 with TRBJ1-2; D gene uncertain. The V end was cut by 0 bases, the J end by 4 bases, with 13 bases between. The CDR3 is 15 amino acids. Looked up from germline, CDR1 is SGDLS and CDR2 is YYNGEE.